The present T cell receptor (beta chain) was sequenced within a study of identical twins (dated by TCRdb to 2016 to 2017). At the level of the whole study: To test whether fetal clonotypes persist, the study used deep sequencing on TCR alpha and beta repertoires from monozygotic twins, unrelated adults of various ages, and cord blood. Replicate twin experiments were performed at different times using different library preparation protocols to rule out contamination. General conclusions and limits of the study: Invariant T cells such as MAIT and iNKT could partly confound zero-insertion analyses, although diverse VJ usage argued against such confounding for most clonotypes. Compared with coincidental sharing between unrelated individuals, an excess of low generation-probability sequences was observed among out-of-frame TCR alpha sequences shared between twins. Because the same donors could not be followed over many years, the conclusions depended on cross-sectional statistical analysis. Abundant cord blood beta clonotypes carried fewer insertions; young adult naive repertoires showed a weaker similar trend, while memory repertoires showed none. In monozygotic twins, out-of-frame TCR alpha sharing was systematically underestimated by recombination models, although the models agreed with sharing between unrelated individuals. The excess sharing between twins in beta out-of-frame sequences was weaker because fewer shared sequences reduced the signal-to-noise ratio.

Libraries were prepared through 5' RACE. TCRdb names Illumina HiSeq 2000 as the instrument used. Template switching added a universal primer binding site, and the final cDNA carried a unique molecular identifier that allowed TCR cDNA molecules to be counted accurately. Specific primers in the conserved constant-segment region were used to synthesize first-strand cDNA for TCR alpha and beta chains. To control for contamination, each cDNA library was double barcoded with a SMART-Mk sample barcode plus Illumina barcodes. TruSeq adapter sequences and Illumina sample barcodes were added in two successive PCR steps. The TCR alpha and beta cDNA libraries were sequenced on the Illumina HiSeq platform using custom primers. Under the source paper's analysis protocol: MiGEC was used to process raw reads and extract unique molecular identifiers, and MiXCR was used to find CDR3 positions. For each individual, recombination models were inferred using an EM algorithm with the repgenHMM and IGoR tools. Shared clonotypes were analyzed with the tcR package in R, and sharing was normalized by the product of cloneset sizes. Out-of-frame nonproductive sequences were analyzed to study raw recombination free of thymic and clonal selection effects. The public sequencing data were trimmed at Q25 with fastp and processed into clonotypes with MiXCR by TCRdb, which kept only in-frame beta chains. Each entry merges the rows of one CDR3 protein and shows their most common DNA and genes. TCRdb, rather than the study authors, made the V and J calls. The sample includes about 1.7 million distinct CDR3 sequences, with about 31% observed a single time. Over 0.25% of the sample comes from the top ten.

This clonotype was picked up one time. Its target antigen remains unknown. One junction end disagrees with the germline gene, perhaps due to a read error. The CDR3, from cysteine to phenylalanine, totals 14 residues. Here the CDR3 DNA is all that survives: 42 bases in frame from base 1. Sequences SGHVS (CDR1) and FNYEAQ (CDR2) are obtained from the germline V gene. Every donor in the study was a healthy Caucasian. Here the chain combines TRBV7-6 and TRBJ2-1; the D region possibly corresponds to TRBD2 (6 bases align). This TCR came from a newborn girl in good health. Sequencing was carried out using cord blood. The DNA sequence is given as TGTGCCAGCAGCCCGACTAGACCCAACAATGAGCGGTTCTTC. This encodes CASSPTRPNNERFF.